This T cell receptor (beta chain) was sequenced for a study of T cell responses to AZD1222 COVID-19 vaccine. Clones were read by immunoSEQ multiplex PCR, and TCRdb kept only the in-frame ones, dropping some. The table shows about 110,000 clones, with about 88% occurring only once. Study-level points and caveats: Among the donors, most were white British and more were female, and clonal diversity was possibly underestimated.

This clone was counted between two and nine times. As yet, its antigen is unknown. Germline V CDR1 and CDR2: SEHNR, FQNEAQ (reference sequence). The CDR3 runs to 15 residues. The ends were cut back, 1 base at V and 1 base at J, with 10 bases in the middle. The TCR originated in an adult in good health. This specimen consisted of peripheral blood, obtained on day 0 of AZD1222 vaccination. This chain joins TRBV7-9 and TRBJ1-1; D perhaps matches TRBD1 (6 bases). CDR3 residues: CASSLVGRGNTEAFF. In DNA form, the CDR3 reads TGTGCCAGCAGCTTAGTCGGCAGGGGGAACACTGAAGCTTTCTTT.